A selection of T cell receptor beta chains follows, all from one sample in a study of blood T cell repertoires in COVID-19. The assay was immunoSEQ multiplex PCR, and TCRdb's table has in-frame clones only and misses some. The table records a few hundred thousand clones, approximately 86% of them present only once. The sample comprised peripheral blood. These receptors all come from a man younger than 35 with active or convalescent COVID-19. Each CDR3 is given with its conserved first and last residue. The D gene is left open where the match is weak. Size is stated for part of the rows, as once, few or many counts, or as a class when the clone is expanded.

TRBJ1-2 - few TRBV9 CASSALPRQSYGYTF TGTGCCAGCAGCGCACTTCCCCGACAGAGCTATGGCTACACCTTC
TRBJ1-2 - - TRBV28 CASSPGQAPGYTF TGTGCCAGCAGTCCTGGGCAGGCCCCTGGCTACACCTTC
TRBJ1-3 - - TRBV3-1/TRBV3-2 CASRSWGGGEEGNTIYF TGTGCCAGCAGATCCTGGGGAGGGGGGGAAGAAGGAAACACCATATATTTT
TRBJ2-7 - - TRBV9 CASSVSGFRESSEQYF TGTGCCAGCAGCGTATCCGGGTTTCGGGAATCGTCCGAGCAGTACTTC
TRBJ1-5 - - TRBV18 CASSPPGPYQPQHF TGTGCCAGCTCACCTCCGGGTCCTTATCAGCCCCAGCATTTT
TRBJ1-2 TRBD1 - TRBV4-3 CASSQRQGLTNGYTF TGCGCCAGCAGCCAGAGACAGGGTCTAACTAATGGCTACACCTTC
TRBJ2-2 TRBD1 once TRBV5-6 CASRPPRDSNTGELFF TGTGCCAGCAGACCACCACGGGACAGCAACACCGGGGAGCTGTTTTTT
TRBJ2-1 - medium-sized TRBV7-2 CASSIRASLGAGLWDEQFF TGTGCCAGCAGCATCCGCGCCTCCTTGGGCGCGGGGCTCTGGGATGAGCAGTTCTTC
TRBJ1-3 - few TRBV9 CASSVAGLGGHTIYF TGTGCCAGCAGCGTTGCAGGGCTGGGTGGCCACACCATATATTTT
TRBJ2-7 TRBD1 - TRBV24-1 CATRLPGQNSYEQYF TGTGCCACCCGACTGCCGGGACAGAACTCCTACGAGCAGTACTTC
TRBJ1-1 TRBD1 - TRBV29-1 CSVSRGDSHTEAFF TGCAGCGTTAGTAGGGGGGACAGTCACACTGAAGCTTTCTTT
TRBJ2-2 TRBD2 - TRBV19 CASRKQTSGNTGELFF TGTGCCAGTAGGAAACAGACTAGCGGGAACACCGGGGAGCTGTTTTTT
TRBJ1-1 - - TRBV30 CAWSLPSGAAEAFF TGTGCCTGGAGCTTACCCTCAGGGGCTGCTGAAGCTTTCTTT
TRBJ2-5 TRBD1 - TRBV11-2 CASIPATGIEETQYF TGTGCCAGCATCCCAGCGACAGGGATCGAAGAGACCCAGTACTTC
TRBJ1-5 TRBD1 - TRBV4-1 CASSHAGGLGNQPQHF TGCGCCAGCAGCCACGCAGGGGGCCTTGGCAATCAGCCCCAGCATTTT
TRBJ1-4 TRBD1 - TRBV7-6 CASSPGGTNEKLFF TGTGCCAGCAGCCCAGGGGGTACTAATGAAAAACTGTTTTTT